This TCR beta chain was recorded in a study of blood T cell repertoires in COVID-19. Clones were sequenced by immunoSEQ multiplex PCR, and TCRdb holds only the in-frame ones, with some missing. The sample carries some 42,000 clones, about 77% recorded once. V lost 0 bases to trimming and J lost 7 bases; unmatched junction nucleotides: 3. Germline CDR1 reads SGHNT; CDR2 reads YYREEE (reference sequence). This CDR3 spans 14 amino acids. This TCR was recovered from a woman in her 70s with acute or convalescent COVID-19. This sequence joins TRBV5-4 and TRBJ1-2; 10 bases line up with TRBD1. Sequences were obtained from peripheral blood. DNA for the CDR3: TGTGCCAGCAGCTTGGGGGGACAGGGGTTTGGCTACACCTTC. Translation gives CASSLGGQGFGYTF.